The count of the clone carrying this T cell receptor beta chain is one. What it recognizes is unknown. This sample was included in a study of shared clonotypes between healthy human individuals. Study-wide background: Plates per donor: three CD4 naive, three CD4 memory, two CD8 naive, one CD8 memory.

Naive CD8 isolation took CD45RO-negative cells positively selected for CCR7 and excluded terminally differentiated effector memory CD45RA+ cells. Assay used: immunoSEQ multiplex PCR; TCRdb lists only in-frame clones, some missing. The repertoire holds about 2,200,000 clones, with around 93% as singletons. Trimming took off 0 bases at V and 2 bases at J, with 14 bases between the two ends. Germline V gene lookup returns CDR1 GTSNPN and CDR2 SVGIG (reference sequence). The CDR3 has 16 amino acids. Study-wide results and caveats: Clonotype sharing levels among donors were expected to vary with sequencing depth.

The sequence derives from a man between 18 and 29 years old in good health. Some clones in this sample may be carry-over from other donors' samples. This chain joins TRBV30 and TRBJ2-1; D is undetermined. Sequenced material: naive CD8+ T cells from PBMCs. The CDR3 region has the DNA TGTGCCTGGAGTGTATTTCCGAGAAGGACCTACAATGAGCAGTTCTTC. Translation: CAWSVFPRRTYNEQFF.